The T cell receptor beta chain under discussion was sequenced for a study of shared T cell receptors in the human thymus. Germline CDR1 is LGHNA and CDR2 is YNFKEQ. Trimming stripped 1 base from V and 12 bases from J, with 10 bases between. This CDR3 is built from 12 residues. Clones were sequenced by immunoSEQ multiplex PCR, and TCRdb holds only the in-frame ones, with some missing. The sample shows 450,000 to 650,000 clones, around 78% of them seen only once. The same sample was also studied in work on human thymus T cells. This second study notes: Thymic and blood repertoires appeared to show biased V and J gene usage.

The specimen was thymocytes. The source is a boy under two years old with a congenital heart defect. The genes are TRBV4-2 and TRBJ2-1; possible D gene TRBD2, 5 bases. Here the CDR3 reads CASSQGLAVQFF. The CDR3 DNA follows: TGTGCCAGCAGCCAAGGGCTAGCAGTGCAGTTCTTC.